This passage covers 17 T cell receptor beta chains from one sample sequenced in a study of T cell changes during pregnancy in multiple sclerosis. The protocol was immunoSEQ multiplex PCR, while the TCRdb copy is restricted to in-frame clones and leaves out a portion. The sample includes some 30,000 clones, approximately 88% seen only once; the top ten take roughly 7.9%. The sample here was CD8+ T cells from peripheral blood mononuclear cells, taken before pregnancy. Receptors originate from a female donor with multiple sclerosis, enrolled in a pregnancy study.

Here the CDR3 DNA reads TGTGCCAGCGGATCTCCCGGAGGATTCTACGAGCAGTACTTC. It translates to CASGSPGGFYEQYF. V gene TRBV7-9 combines with J gene TRBJ2-7; weak D call: TRBD2 (5 bases). CDR1 is SEHNR, CDR2 FQNEAQ, per germline (reference sequence). Deletions cut 8 bases from V and 3 bases from J, with 17 bases between. The CDR3 spans 14 residues.

The chain is built from TRBV7-8 and TRBJ1-6; D is ambiguous. V was shortened by 3 bases and J by 7 bases, with 10 bases between the two germline ends. From germline, CDR1 is SGHVS and CDR2 FQNEAQ. The CDR3 length is 14 residues. As DNA, the CDR3 is TGTGCCAGCAGCTTCCAGGCGTTGAATTCACCCCTCCACTTT. Amino acid sequence: CASSFQALNSPLHF. The entire variable domain, with the rest obtained from reference TRBV7-8 and TRBJ1-6, is as follows: GAGVSQSPRYKVAKRGQDVALRCDPISGHVSLFWYQQALGQGPEFLTYFQNEAQLDKSGLPSDRFFAERPEGSVSTLKIQRTQQEDSAVYLCASSFQALNSPLHFGNGTRLTVT.

As to this clone: Lacking the conserved final phenylalanine or tryptophan, this CDR3 likely reflects a read error. The rearrangement uses TRBV4-3 and TRBJ1-2; D is unclear. This CDR3 is 16 amino acids long. Per germline, CDR1 LGHNA and CDR2 YSLEER. Between the trimmed V and J ends, which lost 0 bases and 4 bases, there was a span of 15 bases. The CDR3 nucleotides read TGCGCCAGCAGCCAAGATCAGGCAGGCTTCATCTATGGCTACACCTGC. The encoded protein is CASSQDQAGFIYGYTC.

CDR3 amino acids: CASSAPTGTNQPQHF. Here the CDR3 DNA reads TGTGCCAGCAGCGCCCCGACAGGGACGAATCAGCCCCAGCATTTT. V gene TRBV7-4 combines with J gene TRBJ1-5; TRBD1 matches at 7 bases. This CDR3 contains 15 residues. J was trimmed by 4 bases and V by 5 bases; bases with no gene match: 8. Germline V gene lookup returns CDR1 SGHVT and CDR2 SQSDAQ.

The chain recombines TRBV7-3 with TRBJ1-2; 8 bases fit TRBD1. Unmatched junction bases numbered 9, after V lost 4 bases and J lost 8 bases. CDR1 is SGHTA, CDR2 FQGTGA, per germline. The CDR3 contains 14 residues. CDR3 bases: TGTGCCAGCAGCTCCTTACCAGGGGGCCAGGGCTACACCTTC. The encoded protein is CASSSLPGGQGYTF.

V and J are TRBV5-1 and TRBJ2-5, with 10 positions matching TRBD1. V dropped 4 bases and J dropped 5; count of bases not matched to a gene: 11. The CDR3 contains 16 residues. Germline CDR1 reads SGHRS; CDR2 reads YFSETQ. The CDR3 DNA reads as TGCGCCAGCAGCCCTAAACCCGGGACAGGGGTTGAGACCCAGTACTTC. It codes for CASSPKPGTGVETQYF. Looking up the rest from reference TRBV5-1 and TRBJ2-5 gives the full variable domain: KAGVTQTPRYLIKTRGQQVTLSCSPISGHRSVSWYQQTPGQGLQFLFEYFSETQRNKGNFPGRFSGRQFSNSRSEMNVSTLELGDSALYLCASSPKPGTGVETQYFGPGTRLLVL.

The J gene is TRBJ2-3, the V gene TRBV2; 9 bases line up with TRBD2. After removal of 8 bases from V and 2 bases from J, the junction contained 5 bases not matched to a gene. From germline, CDR1 is SNHLY and CDR2 FYNNEI. The CDR3 length is 14 residues. CDR3 loop: CASASGTVTDTQYF. DNA for the CDR3: TGTGCCAGCGCTAGCGGGACAGTCACAGATACGCAGTATTTT.

The J gene is TRBJ1-6, the V gene TRBV13, with 12 bases lining up with TRBD1. The CDR3 extends over 16 amino acids. Germline assignment: CDR1 PRHDT and CDR2 FYEKMQ (reference sequence). The V and J ends lost 5 bases and 10 bases, in that order; junction bases with no gene match: 9. CDR3 DNA sequence: TGTGCCAGCAGCCCGGGACAGGGGGCTTTGGGGTCACCCCTCCACTTT. Protein: CASSPGQGALGSPLHF.

The chain recombines TRBV6-4 with TRBJ2-1, with 7 bases identical to TRBD2. CDR3 length: 14 amino acids. Germline-derived CDR1 and CDR2 are MRHNA and SNTAGT. The trim removed 4 bases at V and 7 bases at J, leaving 7 bases unmatched. The CDR3: CASSGEGQGNEQFF. The CDR3 region has the DNA TGTGCCAGCAGTGGGGAGGGCCAAGGAAATGAGCAGTTCTTC.

V gene TRBV30 combines with J gene TRBJ1-1, with D hard to call. Germline CDR1 GTSNPN, CDR2 SVGIG (reference sequence). This CDR3 comprises 14 residues. V was trimmed by 3 bases and J by 1 base, leaving 12 bases between them. CDR3 loop: CAWSWSLGNTEAFF. The CDR3 coding sequence is TGTGCCTGGAGCTGGAGCTTAGGGAACACTGAAGCTTTCTTT.

V usage is TRBV7-8 and J usage is TRBJ2-7, with 8 bases lining up with TRBD2. Germline loops: CDR1 SGHVS, CDR2 FQNEAQ. CDR3 size: 15 residues. V lost 5 bases, J lost 2 bases, and 8 bases stayed unmatched. CDR3 sequence: CASSTGGAGAYEQYF. CDR3 nucleotides: TGTGCCAGCAGCACCGGGGGGGCAGGGGCCTACGAGCAGTACTTC.

This chain joins TRBV9 and TRBJ2-1, with 10 bases that match TRBD1. Germline-derived CDR1 and CDR2 are SGDLS and YYNGEE. The CDR3 spans 13 residues. V was clipped by 8 bases and J by 2 bases; unmatched bases: 1. The CDR3 sequence is CASGQGAYNEQFF. The CDR3 coding sequence is TGTGCCAGTGGACAGGGGGCCTACAATGAGCAGTTCTTC. The full variable domain, in which reference TRBV9 and TRBJ2-1 provide the parts outside the CDR3, is DSGVTQTPKHLITATGQRVTLRCSPRSGDLSVYWYQQSLDQGLQFLIQYYNGEERAKGNILERFSAQQFPDLHSELNLSSLELGDSALYFCASGQGAYNEQFFGPGTRLTVL.

The gene calls are TRBV6-1 and TRBJ2-1; TRBD1 might be the D (7 bases). The length of the CDR3 is 15 residues. V lost 2 bases and J lost 2, with 10 bases in between. Germline CDR1 MNHNS, CDR2 SASEGT. CDR3 protein: CASSETGEAYNEQFF. CDR3 DNA: TGTGCCAGCAGTGAAACAGGGGAGGCCTACAATGAGCAGTTCTTC.

The chain employs TRBV13 and TRBJ2-2; 8 bases are shared with TRBD1. V was clipped by 1 base and J by 7 bases; unmatched bases: 5. Germline CDR1 reads PRHDT; CDR2 reads FYEKMQ (reference sequence). The CDR3 contains 15 residues. The CDR3 sequence: CASSLDRGSVGELFF. The DNA for the CDR3 is TGTGCCAGCAGCTTAGACAGGGGGTCTGTCGGGGAGCTGTTTTTT. The complete variable domain, with remaining parts taken from reference TRBV13 and TRBJ2-2, reads AAGVIQSPRHLIKEKRETATLKCYPIPRHDTVYWYQQGPGQDPQFLISFYEKMQSDKGSIPDRFSAQQFSDYHSELNMSSLELGDSALYFCASSLDRGSVGELFFGEGSRLTVL.

The chain uses TRBV4-3 and TRBJ1-6, with no clear D. Germline V gene lookup returns CDR1 LGHNA and CDR2 YSLEER. V shed 0 bases and J shed 9 bases, with 9 bases lying between them. The CDR3 spans 14 residues. CDR3 region: CASSQDVESSPLHF. In DNA, the CDR3 is TGCGCCAGCAGCCAAGATGTGGAGAGTTCACCCCTCCACTTT.

The chain recombines TRBV19 with TRBJ2-1, with D possibly being TRBD2 (5 bases). Germline CDR1 LNHDA, CDR2 SQIVND (reference sequence). V lost 7 bases to trimming and J lost 9 bases, with 16 bases between them. The CDR3 has 13 amino acids. DNA for the CDR3: TGTGCCAGTAATGAGGACGGACTGGGTGAGCAGTTCTTC. This gives the protein CASNEDGLGEQFF.

This clone was seen only once. V is TRBV15 and J is TRBJ2-1; D is perhaps TRBD2 (5 bases). This CDR3 region has 15 residues. Looked up from germline, CDR1 is LNHNV and CDR2 is YYDKDF (reference sequence). V was clipped by 3 bases and J by 7 bases, with 16 bases between them. The CDR3 is CATSSPPGGVNEQFF. The CDR3 bases are TGTGCCACCAGCAGCCCACCCGGAGGAGTAAATGAGCAGTTCTTC.